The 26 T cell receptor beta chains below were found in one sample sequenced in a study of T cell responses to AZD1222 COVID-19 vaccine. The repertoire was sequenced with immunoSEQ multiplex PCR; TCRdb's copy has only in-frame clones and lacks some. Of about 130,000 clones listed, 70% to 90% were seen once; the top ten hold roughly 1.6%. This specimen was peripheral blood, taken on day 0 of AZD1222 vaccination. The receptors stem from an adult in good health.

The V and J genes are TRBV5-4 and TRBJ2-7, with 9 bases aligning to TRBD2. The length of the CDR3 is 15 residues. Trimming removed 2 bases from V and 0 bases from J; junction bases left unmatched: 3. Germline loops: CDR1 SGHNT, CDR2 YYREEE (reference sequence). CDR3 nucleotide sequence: TGTGCCAGCAGCTTTGGACTAGCGAGCTCCTACGAGCAGTACTTC. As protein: CASSFGLASSYEQYF.

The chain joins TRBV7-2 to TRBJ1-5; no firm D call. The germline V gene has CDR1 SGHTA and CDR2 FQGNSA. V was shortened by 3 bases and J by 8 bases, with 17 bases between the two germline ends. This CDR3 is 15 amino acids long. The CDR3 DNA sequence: TGTGCCAGCAGCTTCCGGAGCGCCTCCGGGGAGCCCCAGCATTTT. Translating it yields CASSFRSASGEPQHF.

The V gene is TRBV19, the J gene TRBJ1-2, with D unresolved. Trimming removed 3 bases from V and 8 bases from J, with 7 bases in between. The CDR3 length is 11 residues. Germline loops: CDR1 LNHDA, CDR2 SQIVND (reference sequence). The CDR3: CASSMFNGYTF. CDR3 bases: TGTGCCAGTAGTATGTTTAACGGCTACACCTTC.

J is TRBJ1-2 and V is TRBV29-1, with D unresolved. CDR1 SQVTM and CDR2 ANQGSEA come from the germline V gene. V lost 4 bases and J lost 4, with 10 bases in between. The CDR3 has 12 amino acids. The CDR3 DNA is TGCAGCGTTGCACCCGGCCTCTATGGCTACACCTTC. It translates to CSVAPGLYGYTF. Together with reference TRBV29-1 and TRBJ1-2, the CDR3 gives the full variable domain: SAVISQKPSRDICQRGTSLTIQCQVDSQVTMMFWYRQQPGQSLTLIATANQGSEATYESGFVIDKFPISRPNLTFSTLTVSNMSPEDSSIYLCSVAPGLYGYTFGSGTRLTVV.

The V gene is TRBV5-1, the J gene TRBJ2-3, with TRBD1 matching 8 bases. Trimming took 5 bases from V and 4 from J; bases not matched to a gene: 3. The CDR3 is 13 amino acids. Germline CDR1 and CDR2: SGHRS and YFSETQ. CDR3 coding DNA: TGCGCCAGCAGTCCAGGGGGCTCAGATACGCAGTATTTT. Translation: CASSPGGSDTQYF.

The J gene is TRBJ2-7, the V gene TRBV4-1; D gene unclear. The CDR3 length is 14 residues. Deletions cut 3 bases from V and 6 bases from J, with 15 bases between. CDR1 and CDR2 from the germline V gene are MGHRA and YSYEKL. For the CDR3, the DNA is TGCGCCAGCAGCCACCCCGGCAGAACTTTCGAGCAGTACTTC. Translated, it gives CASSHPGRTFEQYF.

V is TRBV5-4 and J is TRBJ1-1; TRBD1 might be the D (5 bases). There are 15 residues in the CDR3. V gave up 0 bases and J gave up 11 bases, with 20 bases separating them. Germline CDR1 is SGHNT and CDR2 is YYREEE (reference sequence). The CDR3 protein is CASSLETATQPWAFF. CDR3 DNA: TGTGCCAGCAGCTTGGAGACAGCCACCCAACCTTGGGCTTTCTTT.

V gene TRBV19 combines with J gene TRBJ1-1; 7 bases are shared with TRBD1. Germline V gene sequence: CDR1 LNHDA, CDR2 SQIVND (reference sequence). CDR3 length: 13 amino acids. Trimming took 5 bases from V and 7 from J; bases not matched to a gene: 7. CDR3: CASSSDRRFEAFF. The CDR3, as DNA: TGTGCCAGTAGTTCGGACAGGCGCTTTGAAGCTTTCTTT.

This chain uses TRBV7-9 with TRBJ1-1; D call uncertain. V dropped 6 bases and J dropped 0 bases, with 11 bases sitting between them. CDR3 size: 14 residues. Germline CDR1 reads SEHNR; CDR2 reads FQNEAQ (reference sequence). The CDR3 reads CASRVAAMNTEAFF. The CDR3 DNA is TGTGCCAGCAGGGTCGCAGCGATGAACACTGAAGCTTTCTTT.

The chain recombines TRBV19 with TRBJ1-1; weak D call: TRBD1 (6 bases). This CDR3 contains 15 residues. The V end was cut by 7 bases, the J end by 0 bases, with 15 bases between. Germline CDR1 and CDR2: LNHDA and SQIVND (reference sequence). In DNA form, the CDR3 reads TGTGCCAGTACCGACAGGACCACGCTGAACACTGAAGCTTTCTTT. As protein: CASTDRTTLNTEAFF.

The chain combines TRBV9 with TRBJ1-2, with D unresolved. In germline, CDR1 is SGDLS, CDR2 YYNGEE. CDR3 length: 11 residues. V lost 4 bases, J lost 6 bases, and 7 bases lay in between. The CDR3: CASSPQNGYTF. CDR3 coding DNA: TGTGCCAGCAGCCCACAGAATGGCTACACCTTC.

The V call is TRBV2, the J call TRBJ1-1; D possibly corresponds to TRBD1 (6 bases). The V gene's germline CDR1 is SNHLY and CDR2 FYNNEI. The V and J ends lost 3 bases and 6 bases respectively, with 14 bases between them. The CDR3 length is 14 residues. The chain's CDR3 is CASSDLVQGSEAFF. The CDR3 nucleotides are TGTGCCAGCAGTGATTTAGTGCAGGGGTCTGAAGCTTTCTTT. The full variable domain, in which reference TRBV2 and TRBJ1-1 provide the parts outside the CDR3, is EPEVTQTPSHQVTQMGQEVILRCVPISNHLYFYWYRQILGQKVEFLVSFYNNEISEKSEIFDDQFSVERPDGSNFTLKIRSTKLEDSAMYFCASSDLVQGSEAFFGQGTRLTVV.

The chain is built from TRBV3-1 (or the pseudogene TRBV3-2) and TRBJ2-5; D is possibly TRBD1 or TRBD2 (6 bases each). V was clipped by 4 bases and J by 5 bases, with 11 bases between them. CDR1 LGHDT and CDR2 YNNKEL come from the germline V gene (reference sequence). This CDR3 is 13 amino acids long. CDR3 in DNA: TGTGCCAGCAGCCCGTTAGGGGGGGAGACCCAGTACTTC. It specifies CASSPLGGETQYF.

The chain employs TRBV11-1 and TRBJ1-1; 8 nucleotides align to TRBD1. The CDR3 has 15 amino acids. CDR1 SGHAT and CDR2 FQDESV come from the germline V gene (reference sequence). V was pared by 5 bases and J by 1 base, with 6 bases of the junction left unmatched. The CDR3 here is CASSKRTGRNTEAFF. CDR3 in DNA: TGTGCCAGCAGCAAGAGGACAGGGAGGAACACTGAAGCTTTCTTT.

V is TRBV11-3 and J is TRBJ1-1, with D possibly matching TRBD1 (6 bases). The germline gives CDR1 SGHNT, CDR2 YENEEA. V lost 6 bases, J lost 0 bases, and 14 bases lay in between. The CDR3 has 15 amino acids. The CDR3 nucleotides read TGTGCCAGCAGGTTAAAGGGGGGATTGAACACTGAAGCTTTCTTT. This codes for CASRLKGGLNTEAFF.

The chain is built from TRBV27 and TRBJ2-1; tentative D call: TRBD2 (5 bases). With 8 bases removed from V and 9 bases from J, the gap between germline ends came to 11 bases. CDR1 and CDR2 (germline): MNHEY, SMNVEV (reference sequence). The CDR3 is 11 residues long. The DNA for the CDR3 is TGTGCCAGCCTGGGAGAGGGTGAGCAGTTCTTC. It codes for CASLGEGEQFF.

CDR3 protein: CASSYRPEYSNQPQHF. The CDR3 DNA reads as TGTGCCAGCAGTTATCGTCCGGAGTATAGCAATCAGCCCCAGCATTTT. The chain carries TRBV6-5 and TRBJ1-5, with D hard to call. The germline V gene has CDR1 MNHEY and CDR2 SVGAGI. Trimming removed 3 bases from V and 0 bases from J, with 12 bases in between. The CDR3 has 16 amino acids.

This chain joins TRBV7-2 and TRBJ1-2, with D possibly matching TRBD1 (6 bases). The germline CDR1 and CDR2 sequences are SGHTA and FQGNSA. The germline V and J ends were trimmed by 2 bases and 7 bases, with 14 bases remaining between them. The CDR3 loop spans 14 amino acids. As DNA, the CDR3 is TGTGCCAGCAGCTTATCAGGGGAGGGGAGTGGCTACACCTTC. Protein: CASSLSGEGSGYTF.

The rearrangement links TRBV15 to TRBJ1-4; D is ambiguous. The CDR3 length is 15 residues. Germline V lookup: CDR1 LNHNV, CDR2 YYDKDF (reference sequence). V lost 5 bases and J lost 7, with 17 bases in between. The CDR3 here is CATSAGGPPSEKLFF. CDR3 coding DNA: TGTGCCACCAGCGCTGGAGGGCCTCCTAGTGAAAAACTGTTTTTT. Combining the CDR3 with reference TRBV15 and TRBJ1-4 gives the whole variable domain DAMVIQNPRYQVTQFGKPVTLSCSQTLNHNVMYWYQQKSSQAPKLLFHYYDKDFNNEADTPDNFQSRRPNTSFCFLDIRSPGLGDTAMYLCATSAGGPPSEKLFFGSGTQLSVL.

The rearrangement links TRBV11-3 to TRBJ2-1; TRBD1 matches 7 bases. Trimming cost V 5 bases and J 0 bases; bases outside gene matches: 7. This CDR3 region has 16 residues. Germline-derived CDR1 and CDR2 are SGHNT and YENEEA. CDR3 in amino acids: CASSNRGHSSYNEQFF. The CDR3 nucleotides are TGTGCCAGCAGCAACAGGGGTCATAGCTCCTACAATGAGCAGTTCTTC.

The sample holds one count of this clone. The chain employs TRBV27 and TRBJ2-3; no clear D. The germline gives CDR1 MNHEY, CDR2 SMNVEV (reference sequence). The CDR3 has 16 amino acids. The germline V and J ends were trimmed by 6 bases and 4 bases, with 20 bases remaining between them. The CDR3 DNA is TGTGCCAGCAGCCCAGACGGCTATAGGCGCCCAGATACGCAGTATTTT. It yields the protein CASSPDGYRRPDTQYF.

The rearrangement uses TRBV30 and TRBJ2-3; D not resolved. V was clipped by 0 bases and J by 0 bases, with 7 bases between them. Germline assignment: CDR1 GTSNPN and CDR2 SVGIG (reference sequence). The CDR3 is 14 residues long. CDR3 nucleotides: TGTGCCTGGAGTGTCAAGGGTAGCACAGATACGCAGTATTTT. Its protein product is CAWSVKGSTDTQYF.

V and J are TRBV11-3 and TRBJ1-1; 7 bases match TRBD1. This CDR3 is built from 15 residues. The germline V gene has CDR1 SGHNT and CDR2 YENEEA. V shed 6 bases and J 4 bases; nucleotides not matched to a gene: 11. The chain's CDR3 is CASRPNSGGGTEAFF. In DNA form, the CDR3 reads TGTGCCAGCAGACCTAATTCAGGGGGTGGCACTGAAGCTTTCTTT. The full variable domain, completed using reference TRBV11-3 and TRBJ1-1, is EAGVVQSPRYKIIEKKQPVAFWCNPISGHNTLYWYLQNLGQGPELLIRYENEEAVDDSQLPKDRFSAERLKGVDSTLKIQPAELGDSAVYLCASRPNSGGGTEAFFGQGTRLTVV.

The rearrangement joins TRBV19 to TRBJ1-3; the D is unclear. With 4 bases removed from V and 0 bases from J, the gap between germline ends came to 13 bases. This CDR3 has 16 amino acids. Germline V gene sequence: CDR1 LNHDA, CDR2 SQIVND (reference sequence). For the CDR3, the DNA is TGTGCCAGTAGTAGACGCTTAACCAGCTCTGGAAACACCATATATTTT. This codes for CASSRRLTSSGNTIYF.

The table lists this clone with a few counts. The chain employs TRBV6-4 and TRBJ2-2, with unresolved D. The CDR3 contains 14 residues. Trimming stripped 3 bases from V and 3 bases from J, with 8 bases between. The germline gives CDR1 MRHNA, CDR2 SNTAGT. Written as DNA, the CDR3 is TGTGCCAGCAGTGAACACGGTGACACCGGGGAGCTGTTTTTT. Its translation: CASSEHGDTGELFF.

CDR3 DNA: TGTGCCAGCAGCCCCAACGTCGGGACTTACGAGCAGTACTTC. Its protein is CASSPNVGTYEQYF. V gene TRBV7-2 combines with J gene TRBJ2-7; D possibly corresponds to TRBD2 (6 bases). Germline V gives CDR1 SGHTA, CDR2 FQGNSA. The CDR3 totals 14 residues. Deletions cut 5 bases from V and 4 bases from J, with 15 bases between. The complete variable domain, with remaining parts taken from reference TRBV7-2 and TRBJ2-7, reads GAGVSQSPSNKVTEKGKDVELRCDPISGHTALYWYRQSLGQGLEFLIYFQGNSAPDKSGLPSDRFSAERTGGSVSTLTIQRTQQEDSAVYLCASSPNVGTYEQYFGPGTRLTVT.